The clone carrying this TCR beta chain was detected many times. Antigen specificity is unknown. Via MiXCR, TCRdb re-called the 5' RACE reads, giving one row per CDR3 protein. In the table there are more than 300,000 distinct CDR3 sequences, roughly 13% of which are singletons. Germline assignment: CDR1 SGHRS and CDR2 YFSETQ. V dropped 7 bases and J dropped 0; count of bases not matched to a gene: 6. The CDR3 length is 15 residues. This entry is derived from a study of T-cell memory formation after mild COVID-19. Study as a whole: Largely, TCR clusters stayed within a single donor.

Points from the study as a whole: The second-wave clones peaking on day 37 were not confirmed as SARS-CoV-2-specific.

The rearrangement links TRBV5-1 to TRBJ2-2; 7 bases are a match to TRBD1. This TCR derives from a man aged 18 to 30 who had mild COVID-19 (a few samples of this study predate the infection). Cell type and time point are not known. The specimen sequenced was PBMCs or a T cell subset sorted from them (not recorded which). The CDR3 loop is CASVAGTANTGELFF. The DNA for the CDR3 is TGCGCCAGCGTCGCCGGGACAGCGAACACCGGGGAGCTGTTTTTT.